The 27 T cell receptor beta chains below all came from one sample that was sequenced in a study of blood T cell repertoires in COVID-19. Libraries were prepared by immunoSEQ multiplex PCR; TCRdb keeps only in-frame clonotypes and omits some of them. Here the sample spans about 240,000 clones, roughly 82% being singletons. Input material: peripheral blood. All receptors derive from a woman aged 70 to 79 with acute or convalescent COVID-19.

The V and J genes are TRBV5-1 and TRBJ1-2, with a tentative D call TRBD1 (5 bases). This CDR3 is built from 14 residues. Germline CDR1 reads SGHRS; CDR2 reads YFSETQ. V was pared by 1 base and J by 0 bases, with 7 bases between. In nucleotides, the CDR3 is TGCGCCAGCAGCTTGCAGGGCGCTAACTATGGCTACACCTTC. Translation gives CASSLQGANYGYTF.

The J gene is TRBJ2-7, the V gene TRBV11-2; 7 bases line up with TRBD1. The trim removed 5 bases at V and 3 bases at J, leaving 10 bases unmatched. Per the germline V gene, CDR1 is SGHAT and CDR2 is FQNNGV. This CDR3 spans 15 amino acids. CDR3 sequence: CASSGRRGIDYEQYF. Written as DNA, the CDR3 is TGTGCCAGCAGCGGACGCAGGGGGATTGACTACGAGCAGTACTTC.

The rearrangement links TRBV28 to TRBJ1-4, with TRBD1 identical over 11 bases. Per the germline V gene, CDR1 is MDHEN and CDR2 is SYDVKM. This CDR3 region has 15 residues. With 2 bases clipped from V and 7 bases from J, the junction kept 3 bases outside the gene matches. The CDR3 nucleotides read TGTGCCAGCAGTTTAGGGGGACAGGGGGTTGAAAAACTGTTTTTT. As protein: CASSLGGQGVEKLFF.

The rearrangement joins TRBV7-2 to TRBJ2-2; D is unclear. This CDR3 has 15 amino acids. Trimming removed 1 base at V and 1 base at J, with 7 bases between. Per germline, CDR1 SGHTA and CDR2 FQGNSA. Here the CDR3 reads CASSLGRLNTGELFF. The CDR3 coding sequence is TGTGCCAGCAGCTTAGGCAGGCTGAACACCGGGGAGCTGTTTTTT.

The chain couples TRBV3-1 (or the pseudogene TRBV3-2) to TRBJ2-3; possible D gene TRBD2, 6 bases. This CDR3 has 15 residues. In germline, CDR1 is LGHDT, CDR2 YNNKEL (reference sequence). V lost 4 bases and J 4 bases, leaving 15 bases between the germline ends. The CDR3: CASSPGGTFADTQYF. In DNA form, the CDR3 reads TGTGCCAGCAGCCCTGGGGGGACGTTCGCAGATACGCAGTATTTT.

The V and J genes are TRBV5-1 and TRBJ1-1; possibly TRBD1 for D (6 bases). Germline CDR1 SGHRS, CDR2 YFSETQ. The V end lost 0 bases, the J end lost 6 bases, and 15 bases lay between the germline ends. The CDR3 totals 15 residues. The CDR3 DNA follows: TGCGCCAGCAGCTTGGTAGTTCAGGGGATGGCTGAAGCTTTCTTT. Protein: CASSLVVQGMAEAFF.

The gene calls are TRBV25-1 and TRBJ2-2; no firm D call. Trimming shortened V by 1 base and J by 4 bases, and 4 bases separated the two germline ends. The CDR3 loop spans 13 amino acids. In germline, CDR1 is MGHDK, CDR2 SYGVNS. CDR3 loop: CASSESVTGELFF. CDR3 nucleotides: TGTGCCAGCAGTGAATCGGTCACCGGGGAGCTGTTTTTT.

Only one count was recorded for this clone. The rearrangement links TRBV5-6 to TRBJ2-5, with 8 positions matching TRBD2. This CDR3 is built from 17 residues. The V gene end was trimmed by 3 bases and the J gene end by 1 base; junction bases not matched to a gene: 11. CDR1 and CDR2 (germline): SGHDT, YYEEEE. CDR3 protein: CASSSPGLAGIQETQYF. The CDR3 DNA sequence: TGTGCCAGCAGCTCCCCGGGGCTAGCGGGCATCCAAGAGACCCAGTACTTC. The full variable domain, rest sourced from reference TRBV5-6 and TRBJ2-5, is DAGVTQSPTHLIKTRGQQVTLRCSPKSGHDTVSWYQQALGQGPQFIFQYYEEEERQRGNFPDRFSGHQFPNYSSELNVNALLLGDSALYLCASSSPGLAGIQETQYFGPGTRLLVL.

V gene TRBV24-1 combines with J gene TRBJ1-2; 9 positions match TRBD1. V lost 3 bases and J lost 5; bases outside the gene matches: 3. Germline CDR1 KGHDR, CDR2 SFDVKD. This CDR3 contains 14 residues. The CDR3 DNA is TGTGCCACCAGTGATCGGACAGGGGTTTATGGCTACACCTTC. Translation: CATSDRTGVYGYTF.

The chain recombines TRBV5-1 with TRBJ2-3; D may be TRBD2 (5 bases). This CDR3 has 13 residues. The germline V gene encodes CDR1 SGHRS and CDR2 YFSETQ. The V and J ends lost 4 bases and 7 bases respectively, with 13 bases between them. Here the CDR3 reads CASSPGLLNTQYF. As DNA, the CDR3 is TGCGCCAGCAGCCCCGGACTGCTGAATACGCAGTATTTT.

The rearrangement joins TRBV27 to TRBJ2-7, with D possibly matching TRBD2 (7 bases). Trimming stripped 6 bases from V and 3 bases from J, with 18 bases between. Germline CDR1 reads MNHEY; CDR2 reads SMNVEV (reference sequence). The CDR3 contains 15 residues. The CDR3 DNA reads as TGTGCCAGCAGATTAGGGGGGGACGTCTTCTACGAGCAGTACTTC. It is translated as CASRLGGDVFYEQYF.

CDR3 amino acids: CASSSVNTIYF. The CDR3 coding sequence is TGTGCCAGCAGTTCCGTAAACACCATATATTTT. The chain uses TRBV12-3 or TRBV12-4 and TRBJ1-3; D gene uncertain. This CDR3 spans 11 amino acids. Trimming stripped 4 bases from V and 6 bases from J, with 4 bases between.

This sequence joins TRBV6-1 and TRBJ1-2; tentative D call: TRBD1 (5 bases). Germline V gives CDR1 MNHNS, CDR2 SASEGT. V was shortened by 2 bases and J by 3 bases, with 13 bases between the two germline ends. This CDR3 is 15 amino acids long. The CDR3 DNA is TGTGCCAGCAGTGAAACGGCAGGGATGGACTATGGCTACACCTTC. This translates into CASSETAGMDYGYTF.

This chain connects TRBV6-5 to TRBJ1-4; D may be TRBD1 (6 bases). V was pared by 6 bases and J by 16 bases, with 21 bases between. The CDR3 has 13 residues. Germline assignment: CDR1 MNHEY and CDR2 SVGAGI. The CDR3 reads CASSKIGHRVWFF. In nucleotides, the CDR3 is TGTGCCAGCAGCAAAATCGGACACAGGGTTTGGTTTTTT.

The chain employs TRBV25-1 and TRBJ1-1; no clear D gene. The germline CDR1 and CDR2 sequences are MGHDK and SYGVNS. The V end was cut by 5 bases, the J end by 0 bases, with 10 bases between. The CDR3 totals 14 residues. CDR3 in DNA: TGTGCCAGCAGTCGTGGGCCTATGAACACTGAAGCTTTCTTT. This encodes CASSRGPMNTEAFF.

The chain employs TRBV18 and TRBJ1-6, with 8 positions matching TRBD1. CDR3 size: 16 residues. CDR1 and CDR2 (germline): KGHSH, LQKENI. Trimming removed 2 bases from V and 4 bases from J; junction bases left unmatched: 4. CDR3 loop: CASSPSGGRYNSPLHF. The CDR3, as DNA: TGTGCCAGCTCACCATCAGGGGGCAGGTATAATTCACCCCTCCACTTT.

V usage is TRBV30 and J usage is TRBJ1-6; D gene uncertain. Trimming shortened V by 4 bases and J by 4 bases, and 8 bases separated the two germline ends. The CDR3 covers 13 residues. CDR1 and CDR2 (germline): GTSNPN, SVGIG (reference sequence). The CDR3 nucleotides read TGTGCCTGGACGTCAGATTATAATTCACCCCTCCACTTT. Its protein is CAWTSDYNSPLHF.

V and J are TRBV5-8 and TRBJ2-2; 7 positions match TRBD1. Germline CDR1 is SGHTS and CDR2 is YDEGEE. Germline trimming cut 5 bases from V and 2 bases from J; bases unmatched to any gene: 6. The CDR3 is made up of 15 amino acids. In DNA, the CDR3 is TGTGCCAGCAGTAGGGGGCGAATTAACACCGGGGAGCTGTTTTTT. Translation: CASSRGRINTGELFF.

This clone was counted once. The chain employs TRBV18 and TRBJ1-3; tentatively, D is TRBD1 (6 bases). Germline assignment: CDR1 KGHSH and CDR2 LQKENI. The CDR3 extends over 16 amino acids. V was trimmed by 1 base and J by 0 bases, leaving 10 bases between them. CDR3 nucleotides: TGTGCCAGCTCACCACATGACAGGATCTCTGGAAACACCATATATTTT. Translation gives CASSPHDRISGNTIYF.

The J gene is TRBJ1-6, the V gene TRBV19, with 9 nucleotides matching TRBD1. This CDR3 spans 17 amino acids. The J segment lost 6 bases and the V segment lost 5 bases, leaving 11 bases of the junction unmatched. Germline V lookup: CDR1 LNHDA, CDR2 SQIVND (reference sequence). The CDR3 loop reads CASSAAAPGQGNSPLHF. As DNA, the CDR3 is TGTGCCAGTAGTGCGGCAGCACCGGGACAGGGTAATTCACCCCTCCACTTT.

The chain links TRBV7-9 to TRBJ2-7; D perhaps matches TRBD2 (6 bases). Germline V gene data show CDR1 as SEHNR and CDR2 as FQNEAQ (reference sequence). CDR3 length: 16 residues. V was shortened by 6 bases and J by 3 bases, with 21 bases between the two germline ends. CDR3 in amino acids: CASRKSGGIGLYEQYF. CDR3 DNA sequence: TGTGCCAGCAGAAAAAGTGGGGGGATAGGTCTCTACGAGCAGTACTTC.

The rearrangement joins TRBV30 to TRBJ1-2; no clear D gene. This CDR3 comprises 15 residues. Between the trimmed V and J ends, which lost 2 bases and 0 bases, there was a span of 13 bases. Germline assignment: CDR1 GTSNPN and CDR2 SVGIG (reference sequence). Here the CDR3 reads CAWSSRRGSNYGYTF. CDR3 DNA: TGTGCCTGGAGTTCACGACGCGGTTCTAACTATGGCTACACCTTC.

This clone was observed a single time. The chain is built from TRBV12-3 or TRBV12-4 and TRBJ2-7; D perhaps matches TRBD2 (6 bases). This CDR3 spans 13 amino acids. The ends were cut back, 2 bases at V and 6 bases at J, with 11 bases in the middle. The CDR3 sequence: CASSLWDGGEQYF. The CDR3 DNA is TGTGCCAGCAGTTTATGGGACGGGGGCGAGCAGTACTTC.

This clone occurred a few times. The chain couples TRBV6-5 to TRBJ1-3; perhaps TRBD1 as D (6 bases). Between the trimmed V and J ends, which lost 6 bases and 4 bases, there was a span of 10 bases. Germline loops: CDR1 MNHEY, CDR2 SVGAGI. This CDR3 is built from 13 residues. Here the CDR3 DNA reads TGTGCCAGCAGACAAGGGGGAGGAAACACCATATATTTT. It is translated as CASRQGGGNTIYF.

The chain combines TRBV7-9 with TRBJ2-6, with a tentative D call TRBD2 (5 bases). The germline CDR1 and CDR2 sequences are SEHNR and FQNEAQ (reference sequence). There are 18 residues in the CDR3. V was clipped by 2 bases and J by 0 bases, with 14 bases between them. The CDR3 sequence: CASSLQTRRTSGANVLTF. The CDR3 DNA reads as TGTGCCAGCAGCTTACAAACCCGGAGGACCTCTGGGGCCAACGTCCTGACTTTC.

This rearrangement joins TRBV4-1 to TRBJ1-5, with TRBD1 as a possible D gene (6 bases). The CDR3 runs 15 residues. Trimming removed 2 bases at V and 6 bases at J, with 14 bases between. Germline V gene lookup returns CDR1 MGHRA and CDR2 YSYEKL. CDR3 in amino acids: CASSQLFTGIQPQHF. CDR3 coding DNA: TGCGCCAGCAGCCAATTGTTCACAGGGATTCAGCCCCAGCATTTT.

This clone was seen more than once but under ten times. The chain carries TRBV7-6 and TRBJ1-1; D unresolved. This CDR3 spans 13 amino acids. The germline V gene has CDR1 SGHVS and CDR2 FNYEAQ. V was shortened by 2 bases and J by 4 bases, with 8 bases between the two germline ends. CDR3 DNA: TGTGCCAGCAGCTTACAGGCAACCACTGAAGCTTTCTTT. Translated, it gives CASSLQATTEAFF.